What follows are 26 T cell receptor beta chains derived from one specimen sequenced in a study of blood T cell repertoires in COVID-19. This table comes from immunoSEQ multiplex PCR, and its TCRdb copy is limited to in-frame clones, with some not included. This sample has roughly 230,000 clones, with 75% to 85% found just once. Sequences were obtained from peripheral blood. These receptors came from a human donor in a cohort sampled during active COVID-19.

The sample holds many counts of this clone. The chain combines TRBV7-9 with TRBJ1-6; 7 positions agree with TRBD1. This CDR3 has 14 residues. Germline V gene sequence: CDR1 SEHNR, CDR2 FQNEAQ (reference sequence). Germline trimming cut 5 bases from V and 5 bases from J; bases unmatched to any gene: 3. The CDR3 spells CASSRGQHNSPLHF. CDR3 DNA sequence: TGTGCCAGCAGCCGGGGACAGCATAATTCACCCCTCCACTTT.

The chain recombines TRBV7-6 with TRBJ2-1, with 14 bases aligning to TRBD2. The CDR3 is 16 amino acids. V lost 5 bases to trimming and J lost 7 bases; unmatched junction nucleotides: 7. The germline V gene encodes CDR1 SGHVS and CDR2 FNYEAQ. CDR3 sequence: CASSPGGLAGGNEQFF. The CDR3 DNA reads as TGTGCCAGCAGCCCCGGCGGACTAGCGGGAGGAAATGAGCAGTTCTTC.

The rearrangement uses TRBV24-1 and TRBJ2-5; maybe TRBD1 (6 bases). The CDR3 is 13 residues long. Trimming removed 3 bases at V and 5 bases at J, with 9 bases between. Germline V CDR1 and CDR2: KGHDR, SFDVKD. The CDR3: CATSDQGWETQYF. CDR3 nucleotide sequence: TGTGCCACCAGTGATCAGGGGTGGGAGACCCAGTACTTC.

This clone was observed at least ten times. This chain uses TRBV18 with TRBJ2-7, with 8 bases aligning to TRBD1. The CDR3 spans 14 residues. The J segment lost 5 bases and the V segment lost 6 bases, leaving 9 bases of the junction unmatched. From germline, CDR1 is KGHSH and CDR2 LQKENI. In DNA, the CDR3 is TGTGCCAGCTCTTTTACAGGGGGTGAGAACGAGCAGTACTTC. Translated, it gives CASSFTGGENEQYF.

V is TRBV18 and J is TRBJ2-7; 8 bases align to TRBD1. CDR1 is KGHSH and CDR2 is LQKENI in the germline V gene. This CDR3 is built from 15 residues. Losses at the gene ends were 4 bases for V and 0 bases for J; bases not matched to a gene: 5. CDR3 loop: CASSRRDRSSYEQYF. CDR3 nucleotide sequence: TGTGCCAGCTCACGCCGGGACAGGTCCTCCTACGAGCAGTACTTC.

This chain connects TRBV28 to TRBJ2-7, with 7 bases fitting TRBD2. The CDR3 runs to 15 residues. Trimming cost V 2 bases and J 1 base; bases outside gene matches: 5. Germline values: CDR1 MDHEN, CDR2 SYDVKM. The CDR3 bases are TGTGCCAGCAGTTTAGGGTCTAGCGGATCCTACGAGCAGTACTTC. This encodes CASSLGSSGSYEQYF. Full variable domain (missing parts from reference TRBV28 and TRBJ2-7): DVKVTQSSRYLVKRTGEKVFLECVQDMDHENMFWYRQDPGLGLRLIYFSYDVKMKEKGDIPEGYSVSREKKERFSLILESASTNQTSMYLCASSLGSSGSYEQYFGPGTRLTVT.

The chain links TRBV9 to TRBJ1-1; D not certain. The CDR3 is 13 residues long. V lost 0 bases and J 1 base, leaving 4 bases between the germline ends. Looked up from germline, CDR1 is SGDLS and CDR2 is YYNGEE. For the CDR3, the DNA is TGTGCCAGCAGCGTAGGAGAGAACACTGAAGCTTTCTTT. It encodes CASSVGENTEAFF.

The CDR3 DNA follows: TGTGCCAGTAGTATTCAAGCGGGAGGGAACACAGATACGCAGTATTTT. Residues: CASSIQAGGNTDTQYF. V usage is TRBV19 and J usage is TRBJ2-3; 10 bases align to TRBD2. The CDR3 covers 16 residues. The germline CDR1 and CDR2 sequences are LNHDA and SQIVND (reference sequence). V lost 3 bases and J lost 2; bases outside the gene matches: 5.

The V and J genes are TRBV18 and TRBJ1-4, with 9 bases aligning to TRBD1. This CDR3 is built from 14 residues. J was trimmed by 8 bases and V by 3 bases; bases with no gene match: 4. The germline V gene encodes CDR1 KGHSH and CDR2 LQKENI. The CDR3 region has the DNA TGTGCCAGCTCACCCACAGGGGGCCGCGAAAAACTGTTTTTT. Protein product: CASSPTGGREKLFF.

This clone was recorded only once. The CDR3 DNA reads TGCGCCAGCAGCCGAGGGGGTGGGAGAGCTGAAGCTTTCTTT. Its translation: CASSRGGGRAEAFF. This chain joins TRBV4-1 and TRBJ1-1; a possible D gene is TRBD1 (6 bases). Germline V gene lookup returns CDR1 MGHRA and CDR2 YSYEKL. The CDR3 totals 14 residues. The ends were cut back, 4 bases at V and 6 bases at J, with 15 bases in the middle.

This clone was detected only once. The V gene is TRBV5-1, the J gene TRBJ2-7, with 13 bases matching TRBD2. Germline V gives CDR1 SGHRS, CDR2 YFSETQ. CDR3 length: 16 amino acids. After removal of 4 bases from V and 7 bases from J, the junction contained 11 bases not matched to a gene. In DNA form, the CDR3 reads TGCGCCAGCAGCCCCCGGGAACTAGCGGGAGGGAGTGAGCAGTACTTC. Its protein is CASSPRELAGGSEQYF.

V is TRBV10-1 and J is TRBJ2-1; 9 positions match TRBD2. CDR1 and CDR2 from the germline V gene are WNHNN and SYGVQD (reference sequence). This CDR3 has 14 residues. Trimming at V came to 0 bases and at J to 14 bases, leaving 8 bases not matched to a gene. CDR3 in amino acids: CASSESGLAGAKFF. The CDR3 coding sequence is TGCGCCAGCAGTGAGTCGGGATTAGCGGGAGCAAAGTTCTTC.

The DNA of the CDR3 is TGTGCCAGCAGCTTGGGACAGGGGGCGCGAGAGCAGTACTTC. Encoded protein: CASSLGQGAREQYF. This chain connects TRBV5-4 to TRBJ2-7; 10 nucleotides line up with TRBD1. V shed 0 bases and J 7 bases; nucleotides not matched to a gene: 4. Germline-derived CDR1 and CDR2 are SGHNT and YYREEE (reference sequence). This CDR3 spans 14 amino acids.

The chain uses TRBV19 and TRBJ1-3; 7 positions agree with TRBD1. The CDR3 spans 15 residues. After removal of 2 bases from V and 2 bases from J, the junction contained 3 bases not matched to a gene. The germline V gene encodes CDR1 LNHDA and CDR2 SQIVND (reference sequence). DNA for the CDR3: TGTGCCAGTAGTATAACGGGACAGACTGGAAACACCATATATTTT. It is translated as CASSITGQTGNTIYF.

Notes on this clone: This specimen includes other DNA sequences encoding the same CDR3. For the CDR3, the DNA is TGTGCCACCAGCAGAGATAGATACGAGCAGTACTTC. Encoded protein: CATSRDRYEQYF. The V call is TRBV15, the J call TRBJ2-7; unclear D gene. Per germline, CDR1 LNHNV and CDR2 YYDKDF (reference sequence). V was cut by 0 bases and J by 4 bases, with 4 bases left in between. There are 12 residues in the CDR3.

V is TRBV6-6 and J is TRBJ2-7; D possibly corresponds to TRBD2 (7 bases). This CDR3 has 14 amino acids. The germline V gene has CDR1 MNHNY and CDR2 SVGAGI (reference sequence). V was cut by 2 bases and J by 6 bases, with 14 bases left in between. The CDR3 DNA follows: TGTGCCAGCAGTTACCCAAGGGGGGGCGGCGAGCAGTACTTC. It codes for CASSYPRGGGEQYF.

This rearrangement joins TRBV2 to TRBJ2-3, with 8 bases lining up with TRBD2. There are 16 residues in the CDR3. Trimming cost V 8 bases and J 4 bases; bases outside gene matches: 14. Per germline, CDR1 SNHLY and CDR2 FYNNEI. The CDR3 nucleotides read TGTGCCAGCCGACTGACTAGCGTGAGTGAAGCAGATACGCAGTATTTT. This encodes CASRLTSVSEADTQYF.

Only a few counts were recorded for this clone. J is TRBJ2-2 and V is TRBV24-1, with D possibly matching TRBD1 (6 bases). V was clipped by 0 bases and J by 6 bases, with 13 bases between them. Germline V gene data show CDR1 as KGHDR and CDR2 as SFDVKD. The CDR3 consists of 16 residues. CDR3: CATSDLSTRGSGELFF. CDR3 bases: TGTGCCACCAGTGATTTGTCGACCAGGGGTTCCGGGGAGCTGTTTTTT.

The chain combines TRBV19 with TRBJ1-2, with D possibly TRBD1 on 5 matching bases. Germline V CDR1 and CDR2: LNHDA, SQIVND (reference sequence). The CDR3 runs 13 residues. Deletions cut 3 bases from V and 3 bases from J, with 8 bases between. CDR3 bases: TGTGCCAGTAGTATCCCAGGGTACTATGGCTACACCTTC. Its translation is CASSIPGYYGYTF.

The table lists this clone with a few counts. This chain uses TRBV3-1 (or the pseudogene TRBV3-2) with TRBJ2-1, with 11 bases fitting TRBD2. In germline, CDR1 is LGHDT, CDR2 YNNKEL (reference sequence). Unmatched junction bases numbered 3, after V lost 4 bases and J lost 7 bases. The CDR3 sequence is 14 residues long. The CDR3 sequence: CASSLRLAGNEQFF. CDR3 DNA: TGTGCCAGCAGCCTTCGACTAGCGGGGAATGAGCAGTTCTTC.

V and J are TRBV18 and TRBJ1-1, with D uncertain. Trimming cost V 0 bases and J 1 base, with 9 bases left between them. In germline, CDR1 is KGHSH, CDR2 LQKENI. This CDR3 is 15 amino acids long. The CDR3 bases are TGTGCCAGCTCACCACCAAATGGGCGGAACACTGAAGCTTTCTTT. This encodes CASSPPNGRNTEAFF.

The chain couples TRBV5-4 to TRBJ1-1; TRBD1 agrees at 12 bases. Germline values: CDR1 SGHNT, CDR2 YYREEE (reference sequence). Losses at the gene ends were 2 bases for V and 10 bases for J; bases not matched to a gene: 6. The CDR3 runs to 14 residues. CDR3: CASSFRDRGRGAFF. In nucleotides, the CDR3 is TGTGCCAGCAGCTTTCGGGACAGGGGGCGCGGAGCTTTCTTT.

This clone has a handful of counts. The rearrangement joins TRBV6-4 to TRBJ1-2; a weak D match, TRBD1 (5 bases). Germline-derived CDR1 and CDR2 are MRHNA and SNTAGT. CDR3 length equals 15 residues. The germline V and J ends were trimmed by 3 bases and 2 bases, with 13 bases remaining between them. CDR3 sequence reads: CASSEGQGLNYGYTF. In DNA form, the CDR3 reads TGTGCCAGCAGTGAAGGGCAGGGATTAAACTATGGCTACACCTTC.

Of note for this clone: Different DNA sequences within this sample yield the same CDR3. This chain connects TRBV12-3 or TRBV12-4 to TRBJ2-7, with D perhaps matching TRBD1 (6 bases). Trimming pared 6 bases from V and 2 bases from J, leaving 11 bases between. This CDR3 spans 13 amino acids. As DNA, the CDR3 is TGTGCCAGCAGCGATGGACAGACCTACGAGCAGTACTTC. Residues: CASSDGQTYEQYF.

A single count supports this clone. V usage is TRBV27 and J usage is TRBJ2-7; no reliable D call. Germline lookup yields CDR1 MNHEY and CDR2 SMNVEV (reference sequence). The CDR3 loop spans 15 amino acids. V was trimmed by 0 bases and J by 3 bases, leaving 12 bases between them. Here the CDR3 DNA reads TGTGCCAGCAGTTTATCGAGACTTCTACTCTACGAGCAGTACTTC. Residues: CASSLSRLLLYEQYF.

The chain joins TRBV28 to TRBJ1-2; 8 bases match TRBD1. Looked up from germline, CDR1 is MDHEN and CDR2 is SYDVKM. The J segment lost 4 bases and the V segment lost 6 bases, leaving 7 bases of the junction unmatched. This CDR3 is built from 14 residues. DNA of the CDR3: TGTGCCAGCAGGCCGGGACAGGAGATCTATGGCTACACCTTC. Protein sequence: CASRPGQEIYGYTF.